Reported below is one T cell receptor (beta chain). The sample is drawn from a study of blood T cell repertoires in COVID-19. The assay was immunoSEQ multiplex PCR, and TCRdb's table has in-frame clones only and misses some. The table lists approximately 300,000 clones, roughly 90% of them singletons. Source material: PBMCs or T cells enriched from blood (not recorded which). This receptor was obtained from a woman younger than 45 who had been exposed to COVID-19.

The CDR3 sequence: CASTGTGGSLNYGYTF. DNA for the CDR3: TGTGCCAGCACCGGGACAGGGGGCTCCCTAAACTATGGCTACACCTTC. The chain couples TRBV2 to TRBJ1-2; 12 positions match TRBD1. This CDR3 is 16 amino acids long. The junction had 8 bases not matched to a gene; V was cut back by 7 bases and J by 2 bases. CDR1 and CDR2 from the germline V gene are SNHLY and FYNNEI.